These 28 T cell receptor beta chains originate from one sample sequenced in a study of blood T cells in healthy people across ages. The use of a sample-barcoded 5' primer and a J-beta primer mix characterized a second PCR of roughly 6 to 11 cycles. TCRdb reprocessed the 5' RACE reads via MiXCR and lists one record per CDR3 protein. The table records approximately 690,000 distinct CDR3 sequences, approximately 50% of them present only once. Sequenced material: blood. Receptor source: a man aged 60-69 years in good health.

The V call is TRBV25-1, the J call TRBJ2-6, with D possibly TRBD2 on 6 matching bases. The V gene lost 1 base and the J gene lost 4 bases, with 20 bases spanning the gap. CDR1 MGHDK and CDR2 SYGVNS come from the germline V gene. The CDR3 is 19 amino acids. CDR3 in amino acids: CASSELGGAASGGANVLTF. The CDR3, as DNA: TGTGCCAGCAGTGAATTAGGAGGGGCGGCTTCGGGCGGGGCCAACGTCCTGACTTTC.

This clonotype turned up a few times. The chain has TRBV3-1 and TRBJ1-1, with no clear D. The CDR3 extends over 13 amino acids. Per the germline V gene, CDR1 is LGHDT and CDR2 is YNNKEL (reference sequence). Trimming removed 0 bases at V and 5 bases at J, with 7 bases between. CDR3 residues: CASSQDTRTEAFF. For the CDR3, the DNA is TGTGCCAGCAGCCAAGATACGCGTACTGAAGCTTTCTTT.

Ten or more counts support this clonotype. The rearrangement uses TRBV11-2 and TRBJ2-3; D remains ambiguous. This CDR3 is built from 13 residues. The V end lost 3 bases, the J end lost 1 base, and 5 bases lay between the germline ends. Germline assignment: CDR1 SGHAT and CDR2 FQNNGV. The CDR3 region is CASSFTGTDTQYF. CDR3 coding DNA: TGTGCCAGCAGCTTCACAGGCACAGATACGCAGTATTTT. The entire variable domain, with the rest obtained from reference TRBV11-2 and TRBJ2-3, is as follows: EAGVAQSPRYKIIEKRQSVAFWCNPISGHATLYWYQQILGQGPKLLIQFQNNGVVDDSQLPKDRFSAERLKGVDSTLKIQPAKLEDSAVYLCASSFTGTDTQYFGPGTRLTVL.

V usage is TRBV28 and J usage is TRBJ2-1; TRBD2 agrees at 12 bases. V was pared by 4 bases and J by 8 bases, with 9 bases of the junction left unmatched. CDR3 size: 16 residues. Germline V gene sequence: CDR1 MDHEN, CDR2 SYDVKM. Here the CDR3 reads CASSWASGGGSDEQFF. In DNA form, the CDR3 reads TGTGCCAGCAGTTGGGCTAGCGGGGGGGGCTCGGATGAGCAGTTCTTC. Together with reference TRBV28 and TRBJ2-1, the CDR3 gives the full variable domain: DVKVTQSSRYLVKRTGEKVFLECVQDMDHENMFWYRQDPGLGLRLIYFSYDVKMKEKGDIPEGYSVSREKKERFSLILESASTNQTSMYLCASSWASGGGSDEQFFGPGTRLTVL.

The rearrangement links TRBV7-9 to TRBJ1-2; maybe TRBD1 (6 bases). The CDR3 extends over 14 amino acids. The germline CDR1 and CDR2 sequences are SEHNR and FQNEAQ (reference sequence). Trimming cost V 5 bases and J 6 bases, with 16 bases left between them. The DNA of the CDR3 is TGTGCCAGCAGCCCAATCGGGGGCAGGAATGGCTACACCTTC. Amino acid sequence: CASSPIGGRNGYTF. Combining the CDR3 with reference TRBV7-9 and TRBJ1-2 gives the whole variable domain DTGVSQNPRHKITKRGQNVTFRCDPISEHNRLYWYRQTLGQGPEFLTYFQNEAQLEKSRLLSDRFSAERPKGSFSTLEIQRTEQGDSAMYLCASSPIGGRNGYTFGSGTRLTVV.

This chain joins TRBV10-3 and TRBJ2-2; 8 nucleotides match TRBD2. V trimming: 11 bases; J trimming: 5 bases; junction bases outside the gene matches: 13. The CDR3 length is 15 residues. Germline loops: CDR1 ENHRY, CDR2 SYGVKD. CDR3 DNA: TGTGCCTCCGGGGTAGCCGGGGGGGCGACCGGGGAGCTGTTTTTT. This encodes CASGVAGGATGELFF.

The chain's CDR3 is CASSRQGRGYTF. The CDR3 coding sequence is TGTGCCAGCAGCCGACAGGGTCGAGGCTACACCTTC. V is TRBV6-5 and J is TRBJ1-2, with 7 nucleotides matching TRBD1. Trimming cost V 6 bases and J 8 bases; bases outside gene matches: 6. Germline V gene lookup returns CDR1 MNHEY and CDR2 SVGAGI. This CDR3 has 12 residues.

The gene calls are TRBV7-2 and TRBJ2-1, with D perhaps matching TRBD1 (5 bases). The V end lost 6 bases, the J end lost 6 bases, and 12 bases lay between the germline ends. This CDR3 has 13 amino acids. The germline gives CDR1 SGHTA, CDR2 FQGNSA. CDR3 in amino acids: CASRKGQINEQFF. The CDR3 region has the DNA TGTGCCAGCAGAAAGGGGCAGATCAATGAGCAGTTCTTC.

This clonotype was detected only a few times. The V gene is TRBV6-6, the J gene TRBJ2-6; possible D gene TRBD2, 6 bases. Trimming cost V 4 bases and J 0 bases, with 16 bases left between them. Germline V lookup: CDR1 MNHNY, CDR2 SVGAGI (reference sequence). This CDR3 region has 18 residues. CDR3 nucleotide sequence: TGTGCCAGCAGTTTAGACGGGAGAATCCTCTCTGGGGCCAACGTCCTGACTTTC. Translated, it gives CASSLDGRILSGANVLTF.

The chain employs TRBV6-5 and TRBJ2-5, with D maybe TRBD2 (6 bases). Trimming stripped 1 base from V and 1 base from J, with 10 bases between. The CDR3 extends over 15 amino acids. Germline loops: CDR1 MNHEY, CDR2 SVGAGI. The CDR3 DNA sequence: TGTGCCAGCAGTTACTTCGGGGGAGGCCAAGAGACCCAGTACTTC. Translating it yields CASSYFGGGQETQYF.

The chain has TRBV29-1 and TRBJ2-1; 10 bases are a match to TRBD1. The CDR3 runs 15 residues. After removal of 6 bases from V and 1 base from J, the junction contained 6 bases not matched to a gene. Germline V CDR1 and CDR2: SQVTM, ANQGSEA. CDR3: CSVAGTGASYNEQFF. The CDR3, as DNA: TGCAGCGTGGCCGGGACAGGGGCTTCCTACAATGAGCAGTTCTTC.

J is TRBJ1-2 and V is TRBV29-1; D call uncertain. Germline V gives CDR1 SQVTM, CDR2 ANQGSEA. The V end lost 3 bases, the J end lost 7 bases, and 6 bases lay between the germline ends. This CDR3 is built from 10 residues. This CDR3 reads CSVDSGGYTF. The CDR3 DNA is TGCAGCGTTGATTCCGGTGGCTACACCTTC.

V usage is TRBV11-2 and J usage is TRBJ1-2; 12 bases line up with TRBD1. Germline loops: CDR1 SGHAT, CDR2 FQNNGV. This CDR3 is 15 amino acids long. V lost 5 bases to trimming and J lost 7 bases; unmatched junction nucleotides: 8. DNA of the CDR3: TGTGCCAGCAGCGTCACAGGGACAGGGGGCGGTGGCTACACCTTC. Translating gives CASSVTGTGGGGYTF.

The genes are TRBV6-2 or TRBV6-3 and TRBJ2-5; D remains ambiguous. This CDR3 has 12 residues. Deletions cut 2 bases from V and 5 bases from J, with 6 bases between. The germline gives CDR1 MNHEY, CDR2 SVGEGT. The CDR3 DNA reads TGTGCCAGCAGTTACCAGGTGGAGACCCAGTACTTC. The encoded protein is CASSYQVETQYF.

The chain links TRBV2 to TRBJ1-1; TRBD1 matches 9 bases. The CDR3 contains 13 residues. Germline assignment: CDR1 SNHLY and CDR2 FYNNEI. J lost 7 bases, V lost 7 bases, and 7 bases had no gene match. CDR3: CASNTGGVGEAFF. As DNA, the CDR3 is TGTGCCAGCAACACAGGGGGCGTGGGTGAAGCTTTCTTT.

This sequence joins TRBV29-1 and TRBJ1-5; 7 bases agree with TRBD1. The germline CDR1 and CDR2 sequences are SQVTM and ANQGSEA. CDR3 size: 13 residues. V lost 7 bases and J lost 4; bases outside the gene matches: 7. CDR3 sequence: CSARGGANQPQHF. In DNA, the CDR3 is TGCAGCGCCAGGGGGGGGGCGAATCAGCCCCAGCATTTT.

V is TRBV29-1 and J is TRBJ2-2; D is possibly TRBD1 or TRBD2 (5 bases each). CDR1 SQVTM and CDR2 ANQGSEA come from the germline V gene. V lost 7 bases to trimming and J lost 6 bases, with 15 bases between them. The CDR3 spans 13 residues. CDR3 bases: TGCAGCGGCGGCCTGGGACCCGCCGGGGAGCTGTTTTTT. This codes for CSGGLGPAGELFF.

This clonotype occurred a few times. The chain joins TRBV20-1 to TRBJ2-5, with D perhaps matching TRBD1 or TRBD2 (5 bases each). The V gene lost 6 bases and the J gene lost 5 bases, with 19 bases spanning the gap. Per germline, CDR1 DFQATT and CDR2 SNEGSKA (reference sequence). The CDR3 extends over 14 amino acids. The CDR3, as DNA: TGCAGTGCCCCGACAGAGGGATGGACGGAGACCCAGTACTTC. Amino acids: CSAPTEGWTETQYF.

The rearrangement links TRBV6-1 to TRBJ2-1, with 8 bases matching TRBD2. The CDR3 spans 15 residues. Per germline, CDR1 MNHNS and CDR2 SASEGT. Unmatched junction bases numbered 12, after V lost 5 bases and J lost 9 bases. CDR3 protein: CASSPRTSPRGEQFF. The CDR3 DNA reads TGTGCCAGCAGTCCACGGACTAGCCCCCGGGGTGAGCAGTTCTTC.

The V call is TRBV9, the J call TRBJ2-1; D not resolved. This CDR3 has 13 amino acids. Looked up from germline, CDR1 is SGDLS and CDR2 is YYNGEE. Between the trimmed V and J ends, which lost 7 bases and 9 bases, there was a span of 17 bases. CDR3: CASGDMRIGEQFF. The CDR3 DNA follows: TGTGCCAGCGGGGATATGCGGATTGGTGAGCAGTTCTTC.

This clonotype was found a few times. The chain links TRBV4-1 to TRBJ2-5, with unresolved D. CDR3 size: 15 residues. The V end was cut by 0 bases, the J end by 2 bases, with 10 bases between. The germline V gene has CDR1 MGHRA and CDR2 YSYEKL. The chain's CDR3 is CASSQDEAGQETQYF. The DNA of the CDR3 is TGCGCCAGCAGCCAAGATGAGGCAGGACAAGAGACCCAGTACTTC.

The CDR3 nucleotides are TGTGCCAGCAGACCCCCGGGATATTTGTCCACAGATACGCAGTATTTT. The encoded protein is CASRPPGYLSTDTQYF. The rearrangement uses TRBV6-5 and TRBJ2-3; a weak D match, TRBD2 (5 bases). The CDR3 is made up of 16 amino acids. The germline gives CDR1 MNHEY, CDR2 SVGAGI. The germline V and J ends were trimmed by 6 bases and 2 bases, with 18 bases remaining between them.

The table lists this clonotype with a few counts. This chain joins TRBV29-1 and TRBJ2-1; possible D gene TRBD2, 5 bases. This CDR3 comprises 11 residues. Trimming pared 6 bases from V and 8 bases from J, leaving 11 bases between. The germline V gene has CDR1 SQVTM and CDR2 ANQGSEA. The CDR3 DNA reads as TGCAGCGTGGTAGGAGGTCATGAGCAGTTCTTC. Its protein is CSVVGGHEQFF.

The V call is TRBV20-1, the J call TRBJ2-3, with TRBD2 matching over 10 bases. The CDR3 spans 18 residues. Germline V CDR1 and CDR2: DFQATT, SNEGSKA (reference sequence). J lost 1 base, V lost 6 bases, and 16 bases had no gene match. The CDR3 spells CSAPPSGGGEVGTDTQYF. The CDR3 DNA is TGCAGTGCCCCCCCGAGCGGGGGGGGAGAAGTAGGCACAGATACGCAGTATTTT.

This sequence joins TRBV12-3 or TRBV12-4 and TRBJ2-5; D not certain. CDR3 length equals 14 residues. V lost 1 base and J 9 bases, leaving 15 bases between the germline ends. CDR3 in amino acids: CASSLEAGRVAQYF. DNA for the CDR3: TGTGCCAGCAGTTTAGAGGCCGGTCGGGTGGCCCAGTACTTC.

The chain is built from TRBV13 and TRBJ1-5, with D possibly TRBD1 on 5 matching bases. This CDR3 has 13 amino acids. V was cut by 0 bases and J by 14 bases, with 14 bases left in between. Germline loops: CDR1 PRHDT, CDR2 FYEKMQ (reference sequence). CDR3 region: CASSLGGAGAKHF. CDR3 bases: TGTGCCAGCAGCTTAGGAGGGGCGGGAGCTAAGCATTTT.

The chain has TRBV24-1 and TRBJ2-3; 7 bases are a match to TRBD1. CDR3 size: 17 residues. V trimming: 2 bases; J trimming: 2 bases; junction bases outside the gene matches: 9. Germline CDR1 KGHDR, CDR2 SFDVKD. CDR3 DNA sequence: TGTGCCACCAGTGATTCTCAGACAGGGAAGAACACAGATACGCAGTATTTT. It yields the protein CATSDSQTGKNTDTQYF.

The DNA for the CDR3 is TGCAGTGCTAGAGGCGGGGGGGCCGTCAATGAGCAGTTCTTC. Translating gives CSARGGGAVNEQFF. The chain uses TRBV20-1 and TRBJ2-1; TRBD2 aligns across 9 bases. Per the germline V gene, CDR1 is DFQATT and CDR2 is SNEGSKA (reference sequence). The CDR3 has 14 residues. V lost 1 base, J lost 6 bases, and 4 bases stayed unmatched.